Below, 9 T cell receptor beta chains from the same sample are listed, as sequenced in a study of T-cell reconstitution after alpha-beta-depleted transplantation in children. Unique molecular identifiers were incorporated during preparation of the TCRbeta library. TCRdb ran MiXCR on the PCR reads and lists one entry per CDR3 protein. The repertoire holds 500,000 or so distinct CDR3 sequences, with approximately 10% as singletons. Sequencing was performed on PBMCs, mostly from graft donor cells, taken 180 days after TCRalphabeta/CD19-depleted stem cell transplant. These receptors all stem from a female patient under 10 years old who had a stem cell transplant for aplastic anemia, so the T cells may come from the graft donor.

The chain couples TRBV7-2 to TRBJ1-4; no firm D call. CDR1 SGHTA and CDR2 FQGNSA come from the germline V gene. The CDR3 contains 15 residues. The V end was cut by 0 bases, the J end by 3 bases, with 8 bases between. In DNA, the CDR3 is TGTGCCAGCAGCTTAGCCGGGCTATCTAATGAAAAACTGTTTTTT. Amino acids: CASSLAGLSNEKLFF.

For this clonotype: At one boundary the junction diverges from the germline segment, which might be a read error. The gene calls are TRBV7-2 and TRBJ2-5, with D possibly being TRBD1 (6 bases). The length of the CDR3 is 15 residues. In germline, CDR1 is SGHTA, CDR2 FQGNSA. CDR3 sequence (DNA): TGTGCCAGCAGCTTAGCGCGGACAGTCCAAGGGACCCAGTACTTC. Translated: CASSLARTVQGTQYF.

The V gene is TRBV5-6, the J gene TRBJ1-2; no definite D call. The CDR3 is made up of 12 amino acids. Trimming pared 4 bases from V and 8 bases from J, leaving 12 bases between. Looked up from germline, CDR1 is SGHDT and CDR2 is YYEEEE. CDR3 sequence reads: CASSPGVTGYTF. CDR3 coding DNA: TGTGCCAGCAGCCCTGGCGTTACGGGCTACACCTTC.

The rearrangement uses TRBV7-2 and TRBJ1-4, with 7 bases aligning to TRBD1. V shed 3 bases, J shed 7 bases, and the junction held 2 bases outside the gene matches. The CDR3 runs to 13 residues. Per germline, CDR1 SGHTA and CDR2 FQGNSA. The DNA of the CDR3 is TGTGCCAGCAGCTTCAGGGGGGCTGAAAAACTGTTTTTT. As protein: CASSFRGAEKLFF.

This clonotype was seen only a few times. The chain is built from TRBV20-1 and TRBJ1-3, with 7 positions matching TRBD1. V dropped 4 bases and J dropped 0; count of bases not matched to a gene: 6. The CDR3 is 15 residues long. Germline V lookup: CDR1 DFQATT, CDR2 SNEGSKA (reference sequence). The CDR3 bases are TGCAGTGCTAAGCCCCAGGGGGTCTCTGGAAACACCATATATTTT. Its protein is CSAKPQGVSGNTIYF.

The genes are TRBV11-3 and TRBJ2-3; 7 nucleotides agree with TRBD1. Losses at the gene ends were 2 bases for V and 4 bases for J; bases not matched to a gene: 6. The CDR3 length is 15 residues. Germline-derived CDR1 and CDR2 are SGHNT and YENEEA. The CDR3 nucleotides read TGTGCCAGCAGCTTAAATTCCGGGACAGCAGATACGCAGTATTTT. This gives the protein CASSLNSGTADTQYF.

This clonotype was detected a few times. CDR3 coding DNA: TGCAGTGCTAGAGAATGGAGACTGGAAGACACCATATATTTT. Translation: CSAREWRLEDTIYF. The J gene is TRBJ1-3, the V gene TRBV20-1; no clear D. Germline assignment: CDR1 DFQATT and CDR2 SNEGSKA (reference sequence). Deletions cut 0 bases from V and 8 bases from J, with 14 bases between. The CDR3 is 14 amino acids.

This rearrangement joins TRBV5-1 to TRBJ2-2, with 14 positions matching TRBD2. This CDR3 contains 17 residues. V was clipped by 1 base and J by 6 bases; unmatched bases: 5. Germline V gene lookup returns CDR1 SGHRS and CDR2 YFSETQ. The CDR3 nucleotides are TGCGCCAGCAGCTTGCTGGGACTAGCGGGAGCTCCCGGGGAGCTGTTTTTT. Protein product: CASSLLGLAGAPGELFF. Complete variable domain (other parts from reference TRBV5-1 and TRBJ2-2): KAGVTQTPRYLIKTRGQQVTLSCSPISGHRSVSWYQQTPGQGLQFLFEYFSETQRNKGNFPGRFSGRQFSNSRSEMNVSTLELGDSALYLCASSLLGLAGAPGELFFGEGSRLTVL.

This clonotype was counted many times. The V and J genes are TRBV29-1 and TRBJ2-5; TRBD2 is a possible D gene (6 bases). The CDR3 is 14 residues long. Germline CDR1 reads SQVTM; CDR2 reads ANQGSEA. V shed 4 bases and J shed 5 bases, with 17 bases lying between them. The CDR3 sequence: CSVGGTSRGETQYF. CDR3 DNA: TGCAGCGTTGGGGGTACTAGCCGGGGGGAGACCCAGTACTTC.